This passage covers 26 T cell receptor beta chains from one sample sequenced in a study of shared clonotypes between healthy human individuals. Clones were read by immunoSEQ multiplex PCR, and TCRdb kept only the in-frame ones, dropping some. Among some 1,100,000 clones listed, around 78% were seen once. The sample comprised memory CD4+ T cells from PBMCs. Subset reported: CD45RA-negative fraction. These receptors were taken from a man aged 18 to 30 in good health. Some clones in this sample may be carry-over from other donors' samples.

The V and J genes are TRBV28 and TRBJ2-1; D call uncertain. The ends were cut back, 5 bases at V and 6 bases at J, with 11 bases in the middle. The CDR3 is made up of 13 amino acids. From germline, CDR1 is MDHEN and CDR2 SYDVKM. The CDR3: CASSLSLRNEQFF. The CDR3 DNA follows: TGTGCCAGCAGTCTATCTTTACGCAATGAGCAGTTCTTC.

As concerns this clone: This same CDR3 is encoded by further DNA sequences in the sample. V and J are TRBV7-2 and TRBJ2-7; D unresolved. The V gene's germline CDR1 is SGHTA and CDR2 FQGNSA. Trimming took off 0 bases at V and 2 bases at J, with 11 bases between the two ends. The CDR3 length is 15 residues. CDR3 in amino acids: CASSLALGRTYEQYF. The DNA of the CDR3 is TGTGCCAGCAGCTTAGCGCTGGGCAGGACCTACGAGCAGTACTTC.

The V call is TRBV27, the J call TRBJ2-3; a weak D match, TRBD2 (6 bases). CDR3 length equals 14 residues. Trimming removed 2 bases from V and 4 bases from J, with 10 bases in between. The V gene's germline CDR1 is MNHEY and CDR2 SMNVEV (reference sequence). The CDR3 region is CASSLLALADTQYF. The CDR3 nucleotides are TGTGCCAGCAGTTTACTAGCGTTGGCAGATACGCAGTATTTT.

This clone was picked up one time. The chain has TRBV30 and TRBJ1-5; D is undetermined. CDR3 size: 12 residues. Germline V gene sequence: CDR1 GTSNPN, CDR2 SVGIG (reference sequence). V lost 2 bases, J lost 0 bases, and 2 bases lay in between. CDR3 nucleotides: TGTGCCTGGAGTCTTAGCAATCAGCCCCAGCATTTT. This sequence encodes CAWSLSNQPQHF.

The rearrangement joins TRBV5-1 to TRBJ2-2; D tentatively fits TRBD1 or TRBD2 (5 bases each). Germline CDR1 and CDR2: SGHRS and YFSETQ. This CDR3 is built from 16 residues. The V end was cut by 1 base, the J end by 1 base, with 11 bases between. CDR3 in DNA: TGCGCCAGCAGCTTGTGGGGGATAGAGAACACCGGGGAGCTGTTTTTT. Encoded protein: CASSLWGIENTGELFF.

This CDR3 reads CASKSFYEQYF. The CDR3 DNA follows: TGTGCCAGCAAGTCCTTTTACGAGCAGTACTTC. The genes are TRBV6-1 and TRBJ2-7; no clear D gene. Trimming stripped 7 bases from V and 4 bases from J, with 8 bases between. This CDR3 is 11 amino acids long. Germline V gene lookup returns CDR1 MNHNS and CDR2 SASEGT.

In this sample, this clone turned up once. The chain joins TRBV18 to TRBJ1-2, with a possible D match to TRBD1 (5 bases). The V end lost 6 bases, the J end lost 3 bases, and 11 bases lay between the germline ends. This CDR3 comprises 13 residues. Germline CDR1 reads KGHSH; CDR2 reads LQKENI. The DNA of the CDR3 is TGTGCCAGCTCCTTGGACAACTACTATGGCTACACCTTC. This encodes CASSLDNYYGYTF.

This clone was seen a few times. This chain links TRBV30 with TRBJ1-5, with D unclear. V lost 1 base, J lost 6 bases, and 13 bases lay in between. Per the germline V gene, CDR1 is GTSNPN and CDR2 is SVGIG (reference sequence). The CDR3 is 14 amino acids. In nucleotides, the CDR3 is TGTGCCTGGAGTGATTTGGGTGAGGGTCAGCCCCAGCATTTT. Translated: CAWSDLGEGQPQHF.

The chain links TRBV6-6 to TRBJ2-5; a weak D match, TRBD1 (7 bases). CDR3 length: 15 residues. The germline V gene has CDR1 MNHNY and CDR2 SVGAGI (reference sequence). With 0 bases removed from V and 5 bases from J, the gap between germline ends came to 13 bases. CDR3 amino acids: CASSYSMEGAETQYF. As DNA, the CDR3 is TGTGCCAGCAGTTACTCGATGGAGGGGGCTGAGACCCAGTACTTC.

Concerning this clone: Other DNA variants within this sample encode the same CDR3. This chain uses TRBV29-1 with TRBJ2-3; perhaps TRBD1 as D (6 bases). CDR3 length: 12 amino acids. V was cut by 3 bases and J by 3 bases, with 7 bases left in between. CDR1 is SQVTM and CDR2 is ANQGSEA in the germline V gene. The CDR3 region is CSVDQGTDTQYF. The CDR3 DNA follows: TGCAGCGTTGATCAGGGGACAGATACGCAGTATTTT.

This clone was found a few times. In the same sample, other DNA sequences code for this CDR3. This chain joins TRBV7-2 and TRBJ2-5; 7 positions match TRBD2. V shed 3 bases, J shed 5 bases, and the junction held 0 bases outside the gene matches. The V gene's germline CDR1 is SGHTA and CDR2 FQGNSA. CDR3 length: 12 amino acids. Written as DNA, the CDR3 is TGTGCCAGCAGCTTCGGGAGGGAGACCCAGTACTTC. It codes for CASSFGRETQYF.

Turning to this clone: This could be a read error, since a much larger clone is one nucleotide away. V is TRBV5-1 and J is TRBJ1-5, with a possible D match to TRBD1 (5 bases). Looked up from germline, CDR1 is SGHRS and CDR2 is YFSETQ. The CDR3 is 14 residues long. Trimming took off 0 bases at V and 5 bases at J, with 9 bases between the two ends. This CDR3 is CASSLDGGDQPQHF. CDR3 sequence (DNA): TGCGCCAGCAGCTTGGACGGGGGGGATCAGCCCCAGCATTTT.

This chain uses TRBV2 with TRBJ1-5; tentatively, D is TRBD1 (5 bases). The CDR3 spans 14 residues. The V end was cut by 6 bases, the J end by 5 bases, with 14 bases between. Germline CDR1 is SNHLY and CDR2 is FYNNEI. CDR3 in amino acids: CASSDQGSHQPQHF. The CDR3 nucleotides are TGTGCCAGCAGCGACCAGGGTTCTCATCAGCCCCAGCATTTT.

The CDR3 DNA follows: TGTGCCAGCAGCTGGATGCAGGGGGCGAACACCATATATTTT. It encodes CASSWMQGANTIYF. The V and J genes are TRBV28 and TRBJ1-3, with TRBD1 matching 8 bases. Trimming cost V 6 bases and J 7 bases; bases outside gene matches: 8. The CDR3 covers 14 residues. Germline values: CDR1 MDHEN, CDR2 SYDVKM.

This clone was picked up a small number of times. The V call is TRBV19, the J call TRBJ2-2; D perhaps matches TRBD1 (5 bases). Deletions cut 8 bases from V and 1 base from J, with 8 bases between. Germline values: CDR1 LNHDA, CDR2 SQIVND (reference sequence). The CDR3 runs 13 residues. This chain's CDR3 is CASGTGNTGELFF. CDR3 bases: TGTGCCAGTGGTACAGGGAACACCGGGGAGCTGTTTTTT.

On this clone itself: The sample carries other DNA sequences with the same CDR3. The V gene is TRBV5-1, the J gene TRBJ2-2; 7 bases agree with TRBD2. V lost 4 bases, J lost 4 bases, and 7 bases stayed unmatched. The CDR3 runs to 15 residues. The V gene's germline CDR1 is SGHRS and CDR2 YFSETQ. CDR3: CASSPGEGRTGELFF. CDR3 nucleotide sequence: TGCGCCAGCAGCCCGGGGGAGGGGCGCACCGGGGAGCTGTTTTTT.

Note on this clone: Other DNA sequences from this sample encode an identical CDR3 as well. The J gene is TRBJ1-2, the V gene TRBV28; D remains ambiguous. The CDR3 length is 11 residues. The germline V gene encodes CDR1 MDHEN and CDR2 SYDVKM. Trimming removed 4 bases at V and 8 bases at J, with 8 bases between. The CDR3 nucleotides are TGTGCCAGCAGTTCCCTCAGGGGCTACACCTTC. This translates into CASSSLRGYTF.

The rearrangement joins TRBV10-3 to TRBJ2-7, with 11 bases that match TRBD1. CDR1 is ENHRY and CDR2 is SYGVKD in the germline V gene. This CDR3 has 14 residues. Germline trimming cut 6 bases from V and 3 bases from J; bases unmatched to any gene: 4. Here the CDR3 reads CAIRGTGGNYEQYF. The CDR3 coding sequence is TGTGCCATCAGAGGGACAGGGGGTAACTACGAGCAGTACTTC.

The V gene is TRBV6-4, the J gene TRBJ2-3; TRBD2 is a possible D gene (5 bases). Trimming took off 3 bases at V and 10 bases at J, with 26 bases between the two ends. Looked up from germline, CDR1 is MRHNA and CDR2 is SNTAGT. The CDR3 has 17 amino acids. CDR3 DNA sequence: TGTGCCAGCAGTGAATACTACAAAGGGCAGATTAAGGAGGCGCAGTATTTT. This encodes CASSEYYKGQIKEAQYF.

The chain recombines TRBV19 with TRBJ2-3, with D perhaps matching TRBD2 (5 bases). This CDR3 has 13 amino acids. The V and J ends lost 3 bases and 1 base respectively, with 5 bases between them. Germline V gene data show CDR1 as LNHDA and CDR2 as SQIVND (reference sequence). CDR3 nucleotides: TGTGCCAGTAGTATGGAGGGCACAGATACGCAGTATTTT. Its protein product is CASSMEGTDTQYF.

The chain employs TRBV5-4 and TRBJ2-1, with TRBD1 matching over 8 bases. CDR1 is SGHNT and CDR2 is YYREEE in the germline V gene (reference sequence). V trimming: 0 bases; J trimming: 7 bases; junction bases outside the gene matches: 0. CDR3 length: 13 residues. The CDR3 here is CASSLGTGNEQFF. The CDR3 DNA follows: TGTGCCAGCAGCTTGGGGACAGGGAATGAGCAGTTCTTC.

The sample holds a few counts of this clone. The V call is TRBV29-1, the J call TRBJ2-1; 12 bases agree with TRBD2. Germline values: CDR1 SQVTM, CDR2 ANQGSEA. The CDR3 contains 12 residues. Trimming removed 4 bases from V and 14 bases from J; junction bases left unmatched: 6. CDR3 in amino acids: CSVGPSGRAEFF. The CDR3 DNA reads TGCAGCGTTGGGCCTAGCGGGAGGGCCGAGTTCTTC.

The rearrangement links TRBV19 to TRBJ1-2; possibly TRBD1 for D (5 bases). The CDR3 runs 14 residues. The V and J ends lost 3 bases and 8 bases respectively, with 16 bases between them. Germline V gene lookup returns CDR1 LNHDA and CDR2 SQIVND (reference sequence). CDR3 sequence: CASSMDGDEGGYTF. In DNA form, the CDR3 reads TGTGCCAGTAGTATGGACGGTGACGAGGGGGGCTACACCTTC.

The genes are TRBV29-1 and TRBJ2-7; TRBD2 agrees at 8 bases. The length of the CDR3 is 14 residues. Germline loops: CDR1 SQVTM, CDR2 ANQGSEA. Trimming cost V 7 bases and J 3 bases; bases outside gene matches: 11. The CDR3 protein is CSAGGASEGYEQYF. As DNA, the CDR3 is TGCAGCGCCGGGGGGGCTAGCGAGGGCTACGAGCAGTACTTC.

V usage is TRBV5-1 and J usage is TRBJ2-3; D perhaps matches TRBD1 (6 bases). V dropped 4 bases and J dropped 7 bases, with 22 bases sitting between them. The CDR3 sequence is 16 residues long. The V gene's germline CDR1 is SGHRS and CDR2 YFSETQ. This CDR3 is CASSRDIEDILHTQYF. CDR3 sequence (DNA): TGCGCCAGCAGCAGGGACATAGAGGACATTTTGCATACGCAGTATTTT. Using reference TRBV5-1 and TRBJ2-3 for the parts outside the CDR3, the full variable domain is KAGVTQTPRYLIKTRGQQVTLSCSPISGHRSVSWYQQTPGQGLQFLFEYFSETQRNKGNFPGRFSGRQFSNSRSEMNVSTLELGDSALYLCASSRDIEDILHTQYFGPGTRLTVL.

This chain links TRBV6-6 with TRBJ1-1; D not certain. This CDR3 has 12 amino acids. The germline V gene encodes CDR1 MNHNY and CDR2 SVGAGI (reference sequence). Trimming stripped 3 bases from V and 11 bases from J, with 13 bases between. The chain's CDR3 is CASSYTSMGAFF. In nucleotides, the CDR3 is TGTGCCAGCAGTTATACAAGTATGGGGGCTTTCTTT.